What follows are 26 T cell receptor beta chains derived from one specimen sequenced in a study of blood T cell repertoires in COVID-19. Method: immunoSEQ multiplex PCR; TCRdb's copy keeps in-frame clones and lacks some. Among 150,000 to 200,000 clones listed, around 90% were seen once. What was sequenced was PBMCs or T cells enriched from blood (not recorded which). The receptor source for this set is a woman in her late teens or twenties who had recovered from COVID-19.

J is TRBJ1-1 and V is TRBV12-3 or TRBV12-4; D not resolved. Trimming pared 9 bases from V and 7 bases from J, leaving 18 bases between. The CDR3 runs 13 residues. CDR3 in amino acids: CASKFEQVGEAFF. CDR3 in DNA: TGTGCCAGTAAATTTGAGCAGGTGGGTGAAGCTTTCTTT.

V is TRBV6-5 and J is TRBJ1-2; D is perhaps TRBD1 (5 bases). Germline loops: CDR1 MNHEY, CDR2 SVGAGI. The germline V and J ends were trimmed by 0 bases and 5 bases, with 7 bases remaining between them. The CDR3 totals 13 residues. The CDR3 DNA sequence: TGTGCCAGCAGTTACTCCGGGGGTTATGGCTACACCTTC. As protein: CASSYSGGYGYTF.

The chain employs TRBV5-4 and TRBJ1-2, with D possibly being TRBD1 (5 bases). Trimming removed 4 bases from V and 4 bases from J, with 14 bases in between. The germline V gene encodes CDR1 SGHNT and CDR2 YYREEE (reference sequence). The CDR3 totals 14 residues. The CDR3 reads CASSAIDSLYGYTF. CDR3 DNA sequence: TGTGCCAGCAGCGCTATCGACAGCCTCTATGGCTACACCTTC.

The chain has TRBV6-5 and TRBJ1-1; D gene uncertain. Germline assignment: CDR1 MNHEY and CDR2 SVGAGI. Trimming stripped 6 bases from V and 0 bases from J, with 11 bases between. The CDR3 is made up of 14 amino acids. The CDR3 nucleotides read TGTGCCAGCAGGCTACAGAGCCTGAACACTGAAGCTTTCTTT. Amino acid sequence: CASRLQSLNTEAFF.

In DNA form, the CDR3 reads TGTGCCAGCAGTCGGCCCGGGATCTCTGGAAACACCATATATTTT. Its protein is CASSRPGISGNTIYF. The V call is TRBV5-6, the J call TRBJ1-3; the D is unclear. Germline CDR1 reads SGHDT; CDR2 reads YYEEEE. Trimming removed 5 bases from V and 0 bases from J, with 12 bases in between. The CDR3 extends over 15 amino acids.

The gene calls are TRBV19 and TRBJ1-1; no reliable D call. The CDR3 is 14 amino acids. V lost 7 bases and J lost 3, with 15 bases in between. Germline V gives CDR1 LNHDA, CDR2 SQIVND (reference sequence). The CDR3 region has the DNA TGTGCCAGTAATCGGGTAGGAGAGGACACTGAAGCTTTCTTT. Amino acid sequence: CASNRVGEDTEAFF.

The chain is built from TRBV19 and TRBJ2-7; possible D gene TRBD2, 6 bases. The V gene's germline CDR1 is LNHDA and CDR2 SQIVND (reference sequence). CDR3 length: 15 amino acids. V was trimmed by 6 bases and J by 4 bases, leaving 19 bases between them. This chain's CDR3 is CASSPNVGRQYEQYF. CDR3 sequence (DNA): TGTGCCAGTAGCCCTAATGTTGGGAGGCAGTACGAGCAGTACTTC.

The chain employs TRBV10-3 and TRBJ1-1; 9 positions agree with TRBD1. The V gene's germline CDR1 is ENHRY and CDR2 SYGVKD. The CDR3 runs 20 residues. V lost 3 bases, J lost 2 bases, and 19 bases stayed unmatched. The CDR3 nucleotides are TGTGCCATCAGTGATTTTGTTTACAGGGGGCAAGGAGATTTCAACACTGAAGCTTTCTTT. Amino acids: CAISDFVYRGQGDFNTEAFF.

This clone was recorded only once. The chain carries TRBV6-5 and TRBJ1-3; no clear D. Trimming took off 4 bases at V and 2 bases at J, with 12 bases between the two ends. This CDR3 region has 15 residues. Germline V gene data show CDR1 as MNHEY and CDR2 as SVGAGI. CDR3 sequence reads: CASSFGRLTGNTIYF. The DNA for the CDR3 is TGTGCCAGCAGTTTCGGTCGACTGACTGGAAACACCATATATTTT.

This chain connects TRBV6-2 or TRBV6-3 to TRBJ1-2; D perhaps matches TRBD1 (5 bases). V lost 2 bases, J lost 4 bases, and 11 bases lay in between. Germline V CDR1 and CDR2: MNHEY, SVGEGT. The CDR3 contains 14 residues. The CDR3 region has the DNA TGTGCCAGCAGTTACAAGCCGGGGGGCTATGGCTACACCTTC. Its protein is CASSYKPGGYGYTF.

This clone was found once. The CDR3 region has the DNA TGTGCCAGCAGCTTAGCAGGGACAGGGGGTGTCTACGAGCAGTACTTC. Translation: CASSLAGTGGVYEQYF. The V and J genes are TRBV11-2 and TRBJ2-7, with 11 bases identical to TRBD1. The CDR3 covers 16 residues. Germline V gene data show CDR1 as SGHAT and CDR2 as FQNNGV. V lost 1 base, J lost 3 bases, and 5 bases stayed unmatched.

V usage is TRBV5-5 and J usage is TRBJ2-1; 9 nucleotides line up with TRBD2. The J segment lost 4 bases and the V segment lost 4 bases, leaving 3 bases of the junction unmatched. The V gene's germline CDR1 is SGHKS and CDR2 YYEKEE (reference sequence). The CDR3 length is 14 residues. The DNA of the CDR3 is TGTGCCAGCAGCAGACTAGCGGAATACAATGAGCAGTTCTTC. It codes for CASSRLAEYNEQFF.

In its sample, this clone was seen a few times. The CDR3 loop is CASSFGIANNSPLHF. The CDR3 DNA is TGTGCCAGCAGCTTTGGTATAGCTAATAATTCACCCCTCCACTTT. The chain uses TRBV7-8 and TRBJ1-6; D gene ambiguous. This CDR3 comprises 15 residues. Germline values: CDR1 SGHVS, CDR2 FQNEAQ. The V end lost 3 bases, the J end lost 5 bases, and 11 bases lay between the germline ends.

CDR3 coding DNA: TGTGCCACCAGTGATCTTTTAAACTATGGCTACACCTTC. Translating gives CATSDLLNYGYTF. V gene TRBV24-1 combines with J gene TRBJ1-2, with D hard to call. The length of the CDR3 is 13 residues. CDR1 KGHDR and CDR2 SFDVKD come from the germline V gene. The V gene lost 3 bases and the J gene lost 2 bases, with 6 bases spanning the gap.

The gene calls are TRBV25-1 and TRBJ1-1, with 8 positions matching TRBD1. This CDR3 region has 14 residues. The J segment lost 3 bases and the V segment lost 5 bases, leaving 5 bases of the junction unmatched. CDR1 is MGHDK, CDR2 SYGVNS, per germline. This CDR3 is CASSLQGGDTEAFF. The CDR3 bases are TGTGCCAGCAGTCTACAGGGGGGGGACACTGAAGCTTTCTTT.

Note on this clone: Other DNA sequences in the sample encode the same CDR3. This chain links TRBV5-1 with TRBJ2-7, with 9 nucleotides matching TRBD1. This CDR3 is built from 14 residues. Germline V lookup: CDR1 SGHRS, CDR2 YFSETQ. The trim removed 0 bases at V and 3 bases at J, leaving 1 base unmatched. The CDR3 region has the DNA TGCGCCAGCAGCTTGGGACAGGGGGGCTACGAGCAGTACTTC. It specifies CASSLGQGGYEQYF.

The CDR3 region is CASSLRWGANEKLFF. CDR3 sequence (DNA): TGTGCCAGCAGCCTTCGCTGGGGCGCTAATGAAAAACTGTTTTTT. The chain links TRBV9 to TRBJ1-4; D possibly corresponds to TRBD1 (5 bases). The CDR3 contains 15 residues. Trimming removed 4 bases from V and 3 bases from J, with 13 bases in between. CDR1 SGDLS and CDR2 YYNGEE come from the germline V gene.

CDR3 loop: CASGGGDRIYEQYF. The CDR3 DNA is TGTGCCAGTGGCGGGGGGGACAGAATCTACGAGCAGTACTTC. The chain joins TRBV2 to TRBJ2-7; TRBD2 matches at 9 bases. The CDR3 covers 14 residues. V lost 9 bases and J lost 3; bases outside the gene matches: 9. Germline-derived CDR1 and CDR2 are SNHLY and FYNNEI.

V is TRBV5-1 and J is TRBJ2-1; TRBD2 aligns across 8 bases. Germline V gene sequence: CDR1 SGHRS, CDR2 YFSETQ. V lost 4 bases to trimming and J lost 3 bases; unmatched junction nucleotides: 3. The CDR3 spans 14 residues. This CDR3 reads CASSLTSGYNEQFF. Written as DNA, the CDR3 is TGCGCCAGCAGCCTAACTAGCGGCTACAATGAGCAGTTCTTC.

V is TRBV11-2 and J is TRBJ2-5; perhaps TRBD2 as D (6 bases). V was pared by 4 bases and J by 5 bases, with 11 bases between. The CDR3 runs to 13 residues. CDR1 and CDR2 from the germline V gene are SGHAT and FQNNGV. The CDR3 here is CASSSTSWETQYF. The DNA for the CDR3 is TGTGCCAGCAGCTCCACTAGCTGGGAGACCCAGTACTTC.

The chain is built from TRBV2 and TRBJ1-2; 7 nucleotides line up with TRBD1. Per the germline V gene, CDR1 is SNHLY and CDR2 is FYNNEI. The CDR3 contains 14 residues. V was clipped by 1 base and J by 7 bases; unmatched bases: 6. The CDR3 region has the DNA TGTGCCAGCAGTGAAGAAGGGGGCGCTTCTGGCTACACCTTC. It translates to CASSEEGGASGYTF.

This sequence joins TRBV28 and TRBJ1-2, with D possibly being TRBD1 (6 bases). The V gene lost 6 bases and the J gene lost 8 bases, with 22 bases spanning the gap. The CDR3 runs 15 residues. The germline V gene encodes CDR1 MDHEN and CDR2 SYDVKM. The CDR3 is CASSLYAAQGLGYTF. The CDR3 DNA reads as TGTGCCAGCAGCCTTTATGCGGCACAGGGCCTAGGCTACACCTTC.

The V and J genes are TRBV28 and TRBJ1-2; 7 nucleotides line up with TRBD1. Germline CDR1 MDHEN, CDR2 SYDVKM. V was pared by 5 bases and J by 4 bases, with 10 bases of the junction left unmatched. The CDR3 is 15 amino acids. The CDR3 loop reads CASSPPGQLVYGYTF. In DNA, the CDR3 is TGTGCCAGCAGTCCCCCGGGACAGTTAGTCTATGGCTACACCTTC.

The rearrangement links TRBV7-9 to TRBJ1-4; D uncertain. V lost 4 bases to trimming and J lost 0 bases, with 12 bases between them. Germline V gene data show CDR1 as SEHNR and CDR2 as FQNEAQ (reference sequence). CDR3 size: 16 residues. CDR3 region: CASSSTKKATNEKLFF. The DNA of the CDR3 is TGTGCCAGCAGCTCCACAAAGAAAGCAACTAATGAAAAACTGTTTTTT.

The chain links TRBV11-3 to TRBJ2-5; 11 nucleotides align to TRBD2. Germline trimming cut 1 base from V and 3 bases from J; bases unmatched to any gene: 1. The germline V gene has CDR1 SGHNT and CDR2 YENEEA. The CDR3 spans 15 residues. Here the CDR3 DNA reads TGTGCCAGCAGCTTAGGGGGACTAGCGGAAGAGACCCAGTACTTC. Translating gives CASSLGGLAEETQYF.

The V and J genes are TRBV19 and TRBJ2-3, with a tentative D call TRBD1 (5 bases). The CDR3 spans 14 residues. V shed 6 bases and J shed 2 bases, with 12 bases lying between them. Per the germline V gene, CDR1 is LNHDA and CDR2 is SQIVND (reference sequence). CDR3 residues: CASRGDRNTDTQYF. The CDR3 DNA sequence: TGTGCCAGTAGGGGCGACAGAAACACAGATACGCAGTATTTT.